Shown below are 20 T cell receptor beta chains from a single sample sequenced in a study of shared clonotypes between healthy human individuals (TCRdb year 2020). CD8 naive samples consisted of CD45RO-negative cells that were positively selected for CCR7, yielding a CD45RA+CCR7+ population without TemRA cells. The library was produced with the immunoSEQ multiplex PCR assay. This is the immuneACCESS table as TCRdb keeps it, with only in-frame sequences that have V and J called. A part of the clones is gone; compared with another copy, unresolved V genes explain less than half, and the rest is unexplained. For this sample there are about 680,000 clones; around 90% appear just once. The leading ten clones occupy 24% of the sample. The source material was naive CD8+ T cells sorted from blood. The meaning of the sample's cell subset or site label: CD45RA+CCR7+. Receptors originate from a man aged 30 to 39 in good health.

The DNA of the CDR3 is TGTGCCAGTAGGTGGACAGGGGGATCCAATCAGCCCCAGCATTTT. It translates to CASRWTGGSNQPQHF. This chain connects TRBV19 to TRBJ1-5; 10 bases map to TRBD1. J was trimmed by 3 bases and V by 6 bases; bases with no gene match: 5. The CDR3 sequence is 15 residues long. CDR1 is LNHDA, CDR2 SQIVND, per germline (reference sequence).

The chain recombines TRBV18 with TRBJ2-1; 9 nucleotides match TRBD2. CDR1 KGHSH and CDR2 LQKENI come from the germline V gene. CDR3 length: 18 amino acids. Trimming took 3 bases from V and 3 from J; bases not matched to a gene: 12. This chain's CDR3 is CASSPSGTSLLFYNEQFF. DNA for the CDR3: TGTGCCAGCTCACCTTCGGGGACTAGCCTCCTTTTCTACAATGAGCAGTTCTTC.

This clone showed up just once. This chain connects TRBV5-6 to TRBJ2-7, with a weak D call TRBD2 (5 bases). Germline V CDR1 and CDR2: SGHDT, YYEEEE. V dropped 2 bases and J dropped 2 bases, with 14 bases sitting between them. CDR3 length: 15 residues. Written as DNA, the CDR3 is TGTGCCAGCAGCTTCCCAGCGGATCCTACCTACGAGCAGTACTTC. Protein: CASSFPADPTYEQYF.

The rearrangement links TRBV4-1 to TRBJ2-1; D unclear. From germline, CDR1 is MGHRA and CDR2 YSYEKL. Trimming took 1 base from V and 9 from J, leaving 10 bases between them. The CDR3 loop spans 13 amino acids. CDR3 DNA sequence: TGCGCCAGCAGCCAAGGATGGGCTACTGAGCAGTTCTTC. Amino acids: CASSQGWATEQFF.

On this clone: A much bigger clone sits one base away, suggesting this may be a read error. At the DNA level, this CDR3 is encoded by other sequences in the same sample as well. The CDR3: CASSESGSSYEQYF. DNA of the CDR3: TGCGCCAGCAGTGAGTCAGGCAGCTCCTACGAGCAGTACTTC. The chain carries TRBV10-2 and TRBJ2-7; D uncertain. Germline V gene lookup returns CDR1 WSHSY and CDR2 SAAADI. V was clipped by 0 bases and J by 0 bases, with 6 bases between them. This CDR3 has 14 residues.

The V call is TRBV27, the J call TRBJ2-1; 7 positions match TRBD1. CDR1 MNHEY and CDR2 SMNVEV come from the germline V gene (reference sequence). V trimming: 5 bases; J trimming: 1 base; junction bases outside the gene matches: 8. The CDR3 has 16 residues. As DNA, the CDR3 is TGTGCCAGCAGTCCCCAGACAGGGTCGTCCTACAATGAGCAGTTCTTC. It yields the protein CASSPQTGSSYNEQFF.

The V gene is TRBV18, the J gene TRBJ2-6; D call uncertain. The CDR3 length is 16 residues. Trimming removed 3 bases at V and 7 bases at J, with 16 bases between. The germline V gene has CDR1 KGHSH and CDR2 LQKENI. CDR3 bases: TGTGCCAGCTCACCCAAGCCCTTCCATAGAGCCAACGTCCTGACTTTC. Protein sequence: CASSPKPFHRANVLTF.

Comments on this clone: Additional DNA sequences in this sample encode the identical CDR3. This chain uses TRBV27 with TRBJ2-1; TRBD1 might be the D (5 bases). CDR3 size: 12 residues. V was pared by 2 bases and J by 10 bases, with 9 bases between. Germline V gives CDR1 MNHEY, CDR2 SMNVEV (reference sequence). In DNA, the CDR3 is TGTGCCAGCAGTTTAATGGGGCGGGAGCAGTTCTTC. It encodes CASSLMGREQFF.

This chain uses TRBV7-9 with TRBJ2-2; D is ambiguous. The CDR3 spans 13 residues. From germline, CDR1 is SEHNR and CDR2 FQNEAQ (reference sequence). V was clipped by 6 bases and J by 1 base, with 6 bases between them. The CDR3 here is CASRLLNTGELFF. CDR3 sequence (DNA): TGTGCCAGCAGGCTATTGAACACCGGGGAGCTGTTTTTT. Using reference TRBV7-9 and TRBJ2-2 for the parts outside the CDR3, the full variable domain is DTGVSQNPRHKITKRGQNVTFRCDPISEHNRLYWYRQTLGQGPEFLTYFQNEAQLEKSRLLSDRFSAERPKGSFSTLEIQRTEQGDSAMYLCASRLLNTGELFFGEGSRLTVL.

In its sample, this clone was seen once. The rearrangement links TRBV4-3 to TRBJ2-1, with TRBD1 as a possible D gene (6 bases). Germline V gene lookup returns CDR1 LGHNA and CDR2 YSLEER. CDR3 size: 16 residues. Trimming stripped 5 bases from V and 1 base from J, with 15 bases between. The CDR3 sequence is CASSSHSRGSYNEQFF. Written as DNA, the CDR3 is TGCGCCAGCAGCTCTCACTCCAGGGGATCCTACAATGAGCAGTTCTTC.

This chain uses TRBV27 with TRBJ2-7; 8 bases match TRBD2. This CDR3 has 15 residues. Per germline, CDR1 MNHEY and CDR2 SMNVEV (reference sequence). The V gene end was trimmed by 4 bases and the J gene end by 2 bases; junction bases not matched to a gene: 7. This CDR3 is CASSSVSGSTYEQYF. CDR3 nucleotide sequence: TGTGCCAGCAGTTCCGTAAGCGGGAGCACCTACGAGCAGTACTTC.

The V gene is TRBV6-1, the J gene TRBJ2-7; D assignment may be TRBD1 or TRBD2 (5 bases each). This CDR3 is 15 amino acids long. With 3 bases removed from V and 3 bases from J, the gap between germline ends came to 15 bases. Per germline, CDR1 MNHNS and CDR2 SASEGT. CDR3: CASSEDPGRSYEQYF. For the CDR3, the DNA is TGTGCCAGCAGTGAGGATCCGGGGCGTAGCTACGAGCAGTACTTC.

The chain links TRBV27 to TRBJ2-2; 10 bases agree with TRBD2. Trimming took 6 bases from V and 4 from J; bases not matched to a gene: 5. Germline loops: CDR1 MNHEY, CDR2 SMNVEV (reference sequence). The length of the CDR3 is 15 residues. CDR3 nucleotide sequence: TGTGCCAGCAGCTTTAGCGGGGGGTTCACCGGGGAGCTGTTTTTT. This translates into CASSFSGGFTGELFF.

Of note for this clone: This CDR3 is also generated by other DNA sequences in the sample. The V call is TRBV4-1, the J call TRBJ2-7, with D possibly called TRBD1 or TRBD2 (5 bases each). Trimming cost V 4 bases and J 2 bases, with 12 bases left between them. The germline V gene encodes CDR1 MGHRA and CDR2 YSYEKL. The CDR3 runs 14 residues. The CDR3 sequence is CASSPRDGTYEQYF. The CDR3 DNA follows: TGCGCCAGCAGCCCTAGGGACGGTACCTACGAGCAGTACTTC.

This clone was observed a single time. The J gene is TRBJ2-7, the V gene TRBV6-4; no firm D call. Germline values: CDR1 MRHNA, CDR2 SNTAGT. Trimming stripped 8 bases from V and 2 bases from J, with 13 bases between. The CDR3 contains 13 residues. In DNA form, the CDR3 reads TGTGCCAGCGAAGGTGACCTGACCTACGAGCAGTACTTC. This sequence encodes CASEGDLTYEQYF.

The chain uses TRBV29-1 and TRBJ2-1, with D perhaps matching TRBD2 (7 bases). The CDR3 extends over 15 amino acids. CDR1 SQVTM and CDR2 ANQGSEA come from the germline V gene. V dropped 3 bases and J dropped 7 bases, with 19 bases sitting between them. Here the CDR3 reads CSVDGVRGAGNEQFF. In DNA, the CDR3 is TGCAGCGTTGATGGTGTACGGGGGGCGGGGAATGAGCAGTTCTTC.

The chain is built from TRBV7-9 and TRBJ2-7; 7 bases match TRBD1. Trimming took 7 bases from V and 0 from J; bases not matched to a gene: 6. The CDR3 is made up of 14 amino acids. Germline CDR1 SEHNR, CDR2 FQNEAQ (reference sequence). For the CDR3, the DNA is TGTGCCAGCACCATACCAGGGGGCTCCTACGAGCAGTACTTC. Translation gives CASTIPGGSYEQYF.

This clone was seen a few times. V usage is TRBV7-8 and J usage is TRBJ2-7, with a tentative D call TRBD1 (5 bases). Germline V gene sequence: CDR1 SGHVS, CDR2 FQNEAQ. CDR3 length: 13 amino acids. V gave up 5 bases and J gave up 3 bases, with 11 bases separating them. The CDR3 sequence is CASSIRVSYEQYF. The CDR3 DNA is TGTGCCAGCAGCATCAGGGTAAGCTACGAGCAGTACTTC.

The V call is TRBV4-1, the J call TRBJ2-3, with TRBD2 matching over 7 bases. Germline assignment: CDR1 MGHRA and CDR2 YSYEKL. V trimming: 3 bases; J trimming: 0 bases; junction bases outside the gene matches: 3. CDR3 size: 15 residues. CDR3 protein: CASSHGGRSTDTQYF. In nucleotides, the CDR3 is TGCGCCAGCAGCCATGGCGGGAGAAGCACAGATACGCAGTATTTT.

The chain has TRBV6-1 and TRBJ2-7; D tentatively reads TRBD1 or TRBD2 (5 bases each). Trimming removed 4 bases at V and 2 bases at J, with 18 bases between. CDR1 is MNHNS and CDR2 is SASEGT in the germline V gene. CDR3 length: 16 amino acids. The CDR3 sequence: CASSGSLGTGTYEQYF. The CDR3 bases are TGTGCCAGCAGTGGATCTCTCGGGACGGGAACCTACGAGCAGTACTTC.